These 2 T cell receptor beta chains were all obtained from the same sample, sequenced in a study of blood T cells in healthy people across ages. Primers used in a second PCR of about 6 to 11 cycles were a sample-barcoded 5' primer and a J-beta primer mix. TCRdb independently ran MiXCR on the 5' RACE reads; one entry per CDR3 protein. The table records roughly 730,000 distinct CDR3 sequences, around three fifths of them present only once. Sequencing was carried out using blood. The receptors were sampled from a man aged 40-50 years in good health.

The gene calls are TRBV7-9 and TRBJ1-2; D not resolved. From germline, CDR1 is SEHNR and CDR2 FQNEAQ (reference sequence). V was clipped by 4 bases and J by 4 bases, with 13 bases between them. The CDR3 spans 14 residues. The chain's CDR3 is CASSSPRESYGYTF. CDR3 sequence (DNA): TGTGCCAGCAGCTCCCCACGGGAGAGCTATGGCTACACCTTC.

The genes are TRBV7-2 and TRBJ1-2, with unresolved D. Trimming shortened V by 2 bases and J by 4 bases, and 17 bases separated the two germline ends. This CDR3 contains 16 residues. Germline CDR1 is SGHTA and CDR2 is FQGNSA. This chain's CDR3 is CASSLKDTVGGYGYTF. In nucleotides, the CDR3 is TGTGCCAGCAGCTTAAAAGATACCGTTGGTGGCTATGGCTACACCTTC.